A single sample gave rise to the 17 T cell receptor beta chains below, sequenced in a study of Ad26.COV2.S vaccination and SARS-CoV-2 variants. The protocol was immunoSEQ multiplex PCR, while the TCRdb copy is restricted to in-frame clones and leaves out a portion. The sample comprises 300,000 to 350,000 clones, 85% to 90% of which are singletons, and roughly 5% rests with the top ten. Regarding treatment: some 20 received Ad26.COV2.S at low or high dose, single or two shots; about five received placebo; per-sample allocation not given. After the first vaccine or placebo injection, samples were drawn on day 63. The sample was peripheral blood, taken in a trial of Ad26.COV2.S vaccine versus placebo. These TCRs come from a person between 18 and 59 years old who received the Ad26.COV2.S COVID-19 vaccine or a placebo.

This clone was seen a single time. V is TRBV6-5 and J is TRBJ1-2, with no clear D. CDR3 size: 13 residues. V lost 5 bases, J lost 1 base, and 8 bases lay in between. The germline gives CDR1 MNHEY, CDR2 SVGAGI. CDR3 sequence: CASSLGSNYGYTF. The CDR3 DNA reads as TGTGCCAGCAGTCTTGGGAGTAACTATGGCTACACCTTC.

This chain joins TRBV7-2 and TRBJ1-2; D ambiguous. The ends were cut back, 3 bases at V and 4 bases at J, with 3 bases in the middle. CDR3 length: 11 amino acids. The germline gives CDR1 SGHTA, CDR2 FQGNSA. CDR3 residues: CASSFSYGYTF. In nucleotides, the CDR3 is TGTGCCAGCAGCTTCAGCTATGGCTACACCTTC.

This clone was seen many times. V and J are TRBV3-1 (or the pseudogene TRBV3-2) and TRBJ2-5, with TRBD2 as a possible D gene (5 bases). The germline gives CDR1 LGHDT, CDR2 YNNKEL (reference sequence). This CDR3 is 14 amino acids long. V shed 6 bases and J shed 2 bases, with 13 bases lying between them. CDR3 in DNA: TGTGCCAGCAGTCCCGGGGTCCAGCAAGAGACCCAGTACTTC. It specifies CASSPGVQQETQYF.

Ten or more counts support this clone. The chain carries TRBV7-8 and TRBJ1-2; D gene uncertain. This CDR3 has 13 amino acids. Germline loops: CDR1 SGHVS, CDR2 FQNEAQ. V was shortened by 3 bases and J by 4 bases, with 9 bases between the two germline ends. CDR3 in DNA: TGTGCCAGCAGCTTCAATTCCGGCTATGGCTACACCTTC. Encoded protein: CASSFNSGYGYTF.

The chain uses TRBV19 and TRBJ2-1; a weak D match, TRBD2 (5 bases). The germline gives CDR1 LNHDA, CDR2 SQIVND (reference sequence). The length of the CDR3 is 13 residues. V shed 5 bases and J shed 9 bases, with 14 bases lying between them. The CDR3 is CASSSSSGIEQFF. CDR3 in DNA: TGTGCCAGTAGTTCCTCCAGCGGAATTGAGCAGTTCTTC.

The V gene is TRBV28, the J gene TRBJ2-2; 10 nucleotides line up with TRBD1. Germline-derived CDR1 and CDR2 are MDHEN and SYDVKM. J lost 4 bases, V lost 4 bases, and 9 bases had no gene match. The CDR3 spans 17 residues. The CDR3 protein is CASSSPFRQGATGELFF. The CDR3 DNA reads as TGTGCCAGCAGTTCCCCCTTCCGACAGGGGGCCACCGGGGAGCTGTTTTTT. The whole variable domain, filled in from reference TRBV28 and TRBJ2-2, reads DVKVTQSSRYLVKRTGEKVFLECVQDMDHENMFWYRQDPGLGLRLIYFSYDVKMKEKGDIPEGYSVSREKKERFSLILESASTNQTSMYLCASSSPFRQGATGELFFGEGSRLTVL.

This clone appeared a few times. The rearrangement uses TRBV7-6 and TRBJ1-3; D unclear. The CDR3 extends over 12 amino acids. Trimming took off 8 bases at V and 0 bases at J, with 5 bases between the two ends. Germline V gene lookup returns CDR1 SGHVS and CDR2 FNYEAQ. CDR3 loop: CASGSSGNTIYF. CDR3 bases: TGTGCCAGCGGAAGCTCTGGAAACACCATATATTTT. Full variable domain (outside the CDR3, taken from reference TRBV7-6 and TRBJ1-3): GAGVSQSPRYKVTKRGQDVALRCDPISGHVSLYWYRQALGQGPEFLTYFNYEAQQDKSGLPNDRFSAERPEGSISTLTIQRTEQRDSAMYRCASGSSGNTIYFGEGSWLTVV.

The chain is built from TRBV7-9 and TRBJ1-2; D remains ambiguous. Trimming shortened V by 1 base and J by 2 bases, and 5 bases separated the two germline ends. CDR3 length: 13 amino acids. The germline gives CDR1 SEHNR, CDR2 FQNEAQ (reference sequence). This CDR3 reads CASSLESNYGYTF. CDR3 sequence (DNA): TGTGCCAGCAGCTTAGAGTCGAACTATGGCTACACCTTC.

CDR3 protein: CASSLNGGQDTGELFF. The DNA of the CDR3 is TGCGCCAGCAGCTTGAATGGGGGGCAGGACACCGGGGAGCTGTTTTTT. The chain uses TRBV5-1 and TRBJ2-2; either TRBD1 or TRBD2 may supply D (6 bases each). Trimming stripped 1 base from V and 3 bases from J, with 13 bases between. Per the germline V gene, CDR1 is SGHRS and CDR2 is YFSETQ. The CDR3 runs 16 residues.

The table lists this clone with a count of one. The chain has TRBV6-2 or TRBV6-3 and TRBJ2-1, with TRBD2 matching 10 bases. The germline V gene encodes CDR1 MNHEY and CDR2 SVGEGT. The CDR3 consists of 16 residues. With V trimmed by 2 bases and J by 2 bases, 3 bases remained unmatched. The chain's CDR3 is CASSYGLAGAYNEQFF. The CDR3 DNA reads TGTGCCAGCAGTTACGGTCTAGCGGGGGCCTACAATGAGCAGTTCTTC.

CDR3: CASSYSGNTGELFF. The CDR3 DNA follows: TGTGCCAGCAGTTACAGTGGGAACACCGGGGAGCTGTTTTTT. This rearrangement joins TRBV6-5 to TRBJ2-2; no clear D. With 2 bases removed from V and 1 base from J, the gap between germline ends came to 5 bases. This CDR3 is 14 amino acids long. Germline V gene data show CDR1 as MNHEY and CDR2 as SVGAGI.

The chain links TRBV29-1 to TRBJ2-1; D is uncertain. The CDR3 sequence is 16 residues long. CDR1 is SQVTM and CDR2 is ANQGSEA in the germline V gene. The ends were cut back, 0 bases at V and 4 bases at J, with 16 bases in the middle. The CDR3 protein is CSVEDPRAGSYNEQFF. CDR3 nucleotide sequence: TGCAGCGTTGAAGATCCTCGGGCCGGATCTTACAATGAGCAGTTCTTC.

The chain uses TRBV11-3 and TRBJ2-5, with D perhaps matching TRBD1 (7 bases). Germline CDR1 is SGHNT and CDR2 is YENEEA. With 5 bases removed from V and 5 bases from J, the gap between germline ends came to 15 bases. The CDR3 is made up of 14 amino acids. CDR3 sequence (DNA): TGTGCCAGCAGCGCGGGGACAGCCGGGGAGACCCAGTACTTC. Translating it yields CASSAGTAGETQYF. Complete variable domain (other parts from reference TRBV11-3 and TRBJ2-5): EAGVVQSPRYKIIEKKQPVAFWCNPISGHNTLYWYLQNLGQGPELLIRYENEEAVDDSQLPKDRFSAERLKGVDSTLKIQPAELGDSAVYLCASSAGTAGETQYFGPGTRLLVL.

The J gene is TRBJ2-3, the V gene TRBV3-1 (or the pseudogene TRBV3-2); D is ambiguous. Trimming shortened V by 2 bases and J by 6 bases, and 9 bases separated the two germline ends. The CDR3 has 13 amino acids. Germline V gene sequence: CDR1 LGHDT, CDR2 YNNKEL (reference sequence). The CDR3 loop is CASSQNTFDTQYF. The CDR3 bases are TGTGCCAGCAGCCAAAACACCTTTGATACGCAGTATTTT.

V is TRBV7-9 and J is TRBJ1-2; a weak D match, TRBD1 (6 bases). Trimming removed 5 bases at V and 0 bases at J, with 16 bases between. This CDR3 is built from 16 residues. The germline V gene has CDR1 SEHNR and CDR2 FQNEAQ (reference sequence). CDR3 nucleotides: TGTGCCAGCAGCCCCGGGGGGGGGCCCGCTAACTATGGCTACACCTTC. Its protein is CASSPGGGPANYGYTF.

V and J are TRBV21-1 and TRBJ2-1; the D call TRBD2 from the table was never checked on the DNA. TRBV21-1 is assigned pseudogene status. The CDR3 runs 18 residues. The DNA of the CDR3 is TGTGCCAACGTTGGAGGGACTAGCGGGATTAGCTCCTACAATGAGCAGTTCTTC. Its protein is CANVGGTSGISSYNEQFF.

V is TRBV6-5 and J is TRBJ2-1; 12 bases are shared with TRBD2. This CDR3 has 15 amino acids. The trim removed 9 bases at V and 2 bases at J, leaving 5 bases unmatched. The germline V gene encodes CDR1 MNHEY and CDR2 SVGAGI. The CDR3 region has the DNA TGTGCCAGTCGACTAGCGGGAGAACCCTACAATGAGCAGTTCTTC. Protein sequence: CASRLAGEPYNEQFF.